This TCR beta chain comes out of a study of shared clonotypes between healthy human individuals. This table comes from immunoSEQ multiplex PCR, and its TCRdb copy is limited to in-frame clones, with some not included. The sample has about 2.3 million clones, more than 85% seen once. The donor population consisted of healthy HIV-negative adults with no recent acute infections or vaccinations. The CDR3 totals 13 residues. Per germline, CDR1 SGHRS and CDR2 YFSETQ. V gave up 2 bases and J gave up 6 bases; unmatched junction bases: 1. The J gene is TRBJ1-2, the V gene TRBV5-1; 10 bases align to TRBD1. This receptor was identified in a man aged 18 to 35 in good health. Some clones in this sample may be carry-over from other donors' samples. Sequencing input: naive CD4+ T cells from PBMCs. This sample's subset: CD45RA+ positively selected. In nucleotides, the CDR3 is TGCGCCAGCAGCTTTGACAGGGGGCATGGCTACACCTTC. This encodes CASSFDRGHGYTF.